This entry is about one T cell receptor beta chain. The antigen is undetermined. The authors split each subset's genomic DNA evenly across several immunoSEQ plates. Produced via immunoSEQ multiplex PCR; TCRdb's table is partial and in-frame only. The sample holds more than 1.2 million clones; around 98.5% are singletons and the top ten take under 0.45%. This entry belongs to a study of shared clonotypes between healthy human individuals. Study-level points and caveats: Generally, naive subsets came out with larger estimated richness than memory subsets. Sharing of clonotypes among donors was expected to vary with sequencing depth.

The split of CD4+ cells yielded CD45RA+ naive and CD45RA-negative memory subsets. The ends lost 1 base at V and 0 bases at J; junction bases unmatched: 6. The CDR3 is 16 residues long. Germline V gives CDR1 SGHRS, CDR2 YFSETQ. Source material: naive CD4+ T cells sorted from blood. Specified subset: CD45RA+ positively selected. The clonotype originates from a young man in good health. The V gene is TRBV5-1, the J gene TRBJ2-7, with 8 bases matching TRBD2. The CDR3 region has the DNA TGCGCCAGCAGCTTGCAGGTAGCGGGAAGCTCCTACGAGCAGTACTTC. Translating gives CASSLQVAGSSYEQYF.